Listed below are T cell receptor beta chains from one sample, sequenced in a study of CD8+ T cells in alopecia areata. The protocol was immunoSEQ multiplex PCR, while the TCRdb copy is restricted to in-frame clones and leaves out a portion. The table includes hundreds of thousands of clones, nearly 60% detected once. This specimen was CD4+ T cells sorted from blood, taken at week 24, from a patient treated with tofacitinib. These receptors came from a human donor with alopecia areata. Each CDR3 is given with its conserved first and last residue. A D gene is named only where the DNA matches it firmly. Clone size is shown for a subset of rows, as once, few, many or a class of expanded clone.

>TRBV2|TRBJ2-4|few|TRBD1
TGTGCCAGCAGTGCCCGGGACAGAAACATTCAGTACTTC
CASSARDRNIQYF
>TRBV5-1|TRBJ2-2|.|TRBD2
TGCGCCAGCAGCTTGGCTGCTAGCGGGGGGGCCGGGGAGCTGTTTTTT
CASSLAASGGAGELFF
>TRBV29-1|TRBJ1-1|.|.
TGCAGCGTTGGTGTCGGAATGAACACTGAAGCTTTCTTT
CSVGVGMNTEAFF
>TRBV27|TRBJ2-5|.|.
TGTGCCAGCAGCACAATCAGGGGAGTCTTTAGAGAGACCCAGTACTTC
CASSTIRGVFRETQYF
>TRBV25-1|TRBJ1-5|once|.
TGTGCCAGCAGTGAATTGTCCGACAATCAGCCCCAGCATTTT
CASSELSDNQPQHF
>TRBV5-4|TRBJ2-7|.|.
TGTGCCAGCAGCCGGGACGTCAGGGAGGTTGGAGAGCAGTACTTC
CASSRDVREVGEQYF
>TRBV2|TRBJ1-4|.|.
TGTGCCAGCAGTGAGCTGTCCCCTTACGGTGAAAAACTGTTTTTT
CASSELSPYGEKLFF
>TRBV9|TRBJ2-7|.|.
TGTGCCAGCAGCGTAGGGTCTGGGAGCCCCTCCTACGAGCAGTACTTC
CASSVGSGSPSYEQYF
>TRBV30|TRBJ1-1|.|.
TGTGCCTGGAGTGGGGGGGAGAGCGGAGCTTTCTTT
CAWSGGESGAFF
>TRBV7-9|TRBJ2-7|once|.
TGTGCCAGCAGCTTAGGGACAGTCTACGAGCAGTACTTC
CASSLGTVYEQYF
>TRBV2|TRBJ2-3|few|.
TGTGCCAGCAGTAAAAAGGGGGCGGGGTATCGCACAGATACGCAGTATTTT
CASSKKGAGYRTDTQYF
>TRBV27|TRBJ1-2|.|.
TGTGCCAGCAGATACCTAGGATTCGTTCCCCAAAAAACTTATGGCTACACCTTC
CASRYLGFVPQKTYGYTF
>TRBV6-8|TRBJ1-2|few|.
TGTGCCAGCACCCCGACAGACTATGGCTACACCTTC
CASTPTDYGYTF
>TRBV6-5|TRBJ2-3|.|.
TGTGCCACCCACCGCGGGCATACGCAGTATTTT
CATHRGHTQYF
>TRBV2|TRBJ2-7|.|.
TGTGCCAGCAGTGAAAGTAGCTACGAGCAGTACTTC
CASSESSYEQYF
>TRBV11-1|TRBJ2-1|few|.
TGTGCCAGCAGCTTCTTAGGGGAGGACAATGAGCAGTTCTTC
CASSFLGEDNEQFF
>TRBV2|TRBJ1-5|.|.
TGTGCCAGCAGTGGCTCTTGGGGCAATCAGCCCCAGCATTTT
CASSGSWGNQPQHF
>TRBV30|TRBJ1-6|.|.
TGTGCCTGGAGTGACGCCGGGAGGGCAAATTCACCCCTCCACTTT
CAWSDAGRANSPLHF
>TRBV5-1|TRBJ1-4|.|.
TGCGCCAGCAGCCCAGACCCTCAGGGGACTAATGAAAAACTGTTTTTT
CASSPDPQGTNEKLFF
>TRBV27|TRBJ1-1|.|TRBD1
TGTGCCAGCATTTCTTATGACAGGGTTGGTACTGAAGCTTTCTTT
CASISYDRVGTEAFF
>TRBV9|TRBJ2-3|.|.
TGTGCCAGCAGCGTAGAAGCAATCACAGATACGCAGTATTTT
CASSVEAITDTQYF
>TRBV7-9|TRBJ2-7|.|TRBD1
TGTGCCAGCAGCTTAGGCCGGGACAGAGTCACCTACGAGCAGTACTTC
CASSLGRDRVTYEQYF
>TRBV6-1|TRBJ2-5|.|.
TGTGCCAGCCATGAGGGGGTCCAAGAGACCCAGTACTTC
CASHEGVQETQYF
>TRBV2|TRBJ1-5|.|.
TGTGCCAGCAGTGACAGACAGCTTACTTATAGCAATCAGCCCCAGCATTTT
CASSDRQLTYSNQPQHF
>TRBV2|TRBJ2-3|.|TRBD2
TGTGCCAGCAGTGGTGGTAATAGCGGGGGTGCAGATACGCAGTATTTT
CASSGGNSGGADTQYF
>TRBV5-1|TRBJ2-7|few|.
TGCGCCAGCAGCTTGGAGGGGCTGCAGTACTTC
CASSLEGLQYF
>TRBV7-2|TRBJ2-7|.|.
TGTGCCAGCAGCTTTAAGAGCAGGGACCCTTACGAGCAGTACTTC
CASSFKSRDPYEQYF
>TRBV29-1|TRBJ1-2|.|TRBD1
TGCAGCGTGGGGGACAGGGGGCAAGGCTATGGCTACACCTTC
CSVGDRGQGYGYTF
>TRBV29-1|TRBJ1-1|.|.
TGCAGCGTTCCTACAGCGAACACTGAAGCTTTCTTT
CSVPTANTEAFF
>TRBV5-1|TRBJ2-2|.|TRBD1
TGCGCCAGCAATACAGGGGATCAGAACACCGGGGAGCTGTTTTTT
CASNTGDQNTGELFF
>TRBV7-7|TRBJ2-1|few|.
TGTGCTAGCAGCTTAGTTAGGAGTGGTGAGCAGTTCTTC
CASSLVRSGEQFF
>TRBV29-1|TRBJ2-5|few|TRBD1
TGCAGCGAGCTGGGACAGGGTGGCGAGACCCAGTACTTC
CSELGQGGETQYF
>TRBV25-1|TRBJ1-2|.|.
TGTGCCAGCAGGGCCGGGGGCGATGGCTACACCTTC
CASRAGGDGYTF